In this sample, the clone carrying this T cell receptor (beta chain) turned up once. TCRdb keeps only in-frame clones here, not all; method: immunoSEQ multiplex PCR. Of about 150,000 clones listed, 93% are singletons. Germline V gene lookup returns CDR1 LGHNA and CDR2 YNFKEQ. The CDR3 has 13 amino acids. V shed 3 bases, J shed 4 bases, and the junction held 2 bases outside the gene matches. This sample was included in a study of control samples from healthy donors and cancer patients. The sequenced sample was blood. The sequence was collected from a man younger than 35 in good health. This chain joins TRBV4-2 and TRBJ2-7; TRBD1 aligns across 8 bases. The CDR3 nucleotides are TGTGCCAGCAGCCAGGGGACAGGTTACGAGCAGTACTTC. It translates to CASSQGTGYEQYF.